These 13 T cell receptor beta chains came from one sample sequenced in a study of T-cell memory formation after mild COVID-19. From the 5' RACE reads, TCRdb called clonotypes with MiXCR, one entry per CDR3 protein. The profile covers some 70,000 distinct CDR3 sequences, with 16% appearing a single time and about 31% taken by the ten largest. The sequencing input was PBMCs or a T cell subset sorted from them (not recorded which). Every receptor here comes from an adult woman who had mild COVID-19 (a few samples of this study predate the infection). Cell type and time point are not known.

This chain connects TRBV5-1 to TRBJ2-7, with D uncertain. Germline values: CDR1 SGHRS, CDR2 YFSETQ. The CDR3 has 12 amino acids. Trimming stripped 1 base from V and 6 bases from J, with 8 bases between. The chain's CDR3 is CASSLLEGEQYF. CDR3 bases: TGCGCCAGCAGCTTGTTGGAAGGCGAGCAGTACTTC.

The DNA for the CDR3 is TGTGCCAGCAGCTTAGATATGTTTTCCCTAGGCGCCTACGAGCAGTACTTC. Translating it yields CASSLDMFSLGAYEQYF. V and J are TRBV11-2 and TRBJ2-7; D not resolved. CDR3 length: 17 amino acids. V lost 0 bases and J 2 bases, leaving 17 bases between the germline ends. Germline CDR1 SGHAT, CDR2 FQNNGV.

V gene TRBV19 combines with J gene TRBJ1-5; D unclear. The CDR3 extends over 16 amino acids. Germline V gives CDR1 LNHDA, CDR2 SQIVND (reference sequence). Trimming took 5 bases from V and 0 from J, leaving 14 bases between them. CDR3: CASSPEDGLSNQPQHF. CDR3 sequence (DNA): TGTGCCAGTAGTCCCGAGGACGGGCTTAGCAATCAGCCCCAGCATTTT.

This clonotype has just a few counts. V usage is TRBV7-2 and J usage is TRBJ2-1, with a weak D call TRBD2 (5 bases). The germline gives CDR1 SGHTA, CDR2 FQGNSA. This CDR3 spans 16 amino acids. Between the trimmed V and J ends, which lost 7 bases and 0 bases, there was a span of 16 bases. CDR3 sequence: CASTAGSASSYNEQFF. The DNA for the CDR3 is TGTGCCAGCACCGCAGGTAGCGCGAGCTCCTACAATGAGCAGTTCTTC.

The rearrangement joins TRBV19 to TRBJ1-1, with unresolved D. V was pared by 1 base and J by 2 bases, with 11 bases between. This CDR3 contains 15 residues. Germline V gene data show CDR1 as LNHDA and CDR2 as SQIVND (reference sequence). This CDR3 is CASSIGPGRNTEAFF. As DNA, the CDR3 is TGTGCCAGTAGTATAGGCCCCGGACGAAACACTGAAGCTTTCTTT.

This clonotype was detected only a few times. The rearrangement uses TRBV9 and TRBJ2-1; TRBD2 aligns across 12 bases. This CDR3 comprises 16 residues. Trimming took 4 bases from V and 7 from J; bases not matched to a gene: 9. Germline V gene lookup returns CDR1 SGDLS and CDR2 YYNGEE. The chain's CDR3 is CASSSRTSGVRNEQFF. CDR3 in DNA: TGTGCCAGCAGCTCCCGGACTAGCGGGGTTCGGAATGAGCAGTTCTTC. Combining the CDR3 with reference TRBV9 and TRBJ2-1 gives the whole variable domain DSGVTQTPKHLITATGQRVTLRCSPRSGDLSVYWYQQSLDQGLQFLIQYYNGEERAKGNILERFSAQQFPDLHSELNLSSLELGDSALYFCASSSRTSGVRNEQFFGPGTRLTVL.

The chain couples TRBV11-3 to TRBJ2-7; 9 nucleotides align to TRBD2. This CDR3 has 15 residues. Germline CDR1 is SGHNT and CDR2 is YENEEA. Trimming at V came to 5 bases and at J to 6 bases, leaving 11 bases not matched to a gene. The CDR3 nucleotides are TGTGCCAGCAGCCAACCGGGGGAGACTAGCGGCGAGCAGTACTTC. Residues: CASSQPGETSGEQYF.

J is TRBJ1-2 and V is TRBV11-2; tentatively, D is TRBD1 (5 bases). Trimming left V 7 bases short and J 2 bases short, with 14 bases between. The CDR3 consists of 14 residues. From germline, CDR1 is SGHAT and CDR2 FQNNGV. The CDR3 spells CASKRLGTNYGYTF. For the CDR3, the DNA is TGTGCCAGCAAGCGATTGGGGACCAACTATGGCTACACCTTC.

This clonotype was seen more than once but under ten times. J is TRBJ2-2 and V is TRBV3-1; possibly TRBD2 for D (6 bases). The V end lost 3 bases, the J end lost 3 bases, and 11 bases lay between the germline ends. The germline gives CDR1 LGHDT, CDR2 YNNKEL (reference sequence). This CDR3 contains 15 residues. The CDR3 DNA sequence: TGTGCCAGCAGCCAGGGGGGTTTCGACACCGGGGAGCTGTTTTTT. Translated, it gives CASSQGGFDTGELFF.

This clonotype has only one observation. The chain combines TRBV7-9 with TRBJ1-1; D is possibly TRBD1 (5 bases). Germline V gene data show CDR1 as SEHNR and CDR2 as FQNEAQ (reference sequence). The length of the CDR3 is 15 residues. V dropped 7 bases and J dropped 4 bases, with 19 bases sitting between them. CDR3 coding DNA: TGTGCCAGCACCAATGGAGGCGGGGGTAGCACTGAAGCTTTCTTT. Residues: CASTNGGGGSTEAFF.

This clonotype was observed a handful of times. The gene calls are TRBV9 and TRBJ2-1; perhaps D is TRBD1 or TRBD2 (5 bases each). The CDR3 length is 19 residues. The germline CDR1 and CDR2 sequences are SGDLS and YYNGEE. V shed 0 bases and J shed 4 bases, with 23 bases lying between them. CDR3 nucleotides: TGTGCCAGCAGCGTAGCTACACCGGAGAGGGGATTGATTTACAATGAGCAGTTCTTC. Its protein is CASSVATPERGLIYNEQFF. The full variable domain, with the rest looked up from reference TRBV9 and TRBJ2-1, is DSGVTQTPKHLITATGQRVTLRCSPRSGDLSVYWYQQSLDQGLQFLIQYYNGEERAKGNILERFSAQQFPDLHSELNLSSLELGDSALYFCASSVATPERGLIYNEQFFGPGTRLTVL.

This clonotype was recorded a few times. This chain joins TRBV5-1 and TRBJ2-1, with D hard to call. Germline assignment: CDR1 SGHRS and CDR2 YFSETQ. The CDR3 has 13 amino acids. Trimming shortened V by 1 base and J by 3 bases, and 5 bases separated the two germline ends. CDR3 in amino acids: CASSLMGYNEQFF. The DNA for the CDR3 is TGCGCCAGCAGCTTGATGGGCTACAATGAGCAGTTCTTC.

The V gene is TRBV7-2, the J gene TRBJ2-7; maybe TRBD2 (7 bases). The germline CDR1 and CDR2 sequences are SGHTA and FQGNSA. The CDR3 contains 19 residues. The V end lost 1 base, the J end lost 0 bases, and 22 bases lay between the germline ends. The CDR3 region is CASSLEGGVEALSSYEQYF. The CDR3 DNA follows: TGTGCCAGCAGCTTAGAGGGGGGGGTTGAAGCCCTGAGCTCCTACGAGCAGTACTTC.